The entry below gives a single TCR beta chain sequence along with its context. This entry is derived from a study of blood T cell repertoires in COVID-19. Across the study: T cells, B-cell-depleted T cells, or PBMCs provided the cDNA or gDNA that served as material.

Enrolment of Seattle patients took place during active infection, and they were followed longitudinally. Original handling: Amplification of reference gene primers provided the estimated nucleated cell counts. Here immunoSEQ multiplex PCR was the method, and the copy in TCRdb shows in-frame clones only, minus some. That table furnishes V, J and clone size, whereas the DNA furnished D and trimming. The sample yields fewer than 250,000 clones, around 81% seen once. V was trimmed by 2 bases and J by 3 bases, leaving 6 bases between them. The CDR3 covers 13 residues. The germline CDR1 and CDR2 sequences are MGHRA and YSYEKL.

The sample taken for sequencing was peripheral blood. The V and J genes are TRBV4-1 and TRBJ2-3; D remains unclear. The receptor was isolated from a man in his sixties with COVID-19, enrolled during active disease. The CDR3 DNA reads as TGCGCCAGCAGCCAATTCTATACAGATACGCAGTATTTT. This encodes CASSQFYTDTQYF.